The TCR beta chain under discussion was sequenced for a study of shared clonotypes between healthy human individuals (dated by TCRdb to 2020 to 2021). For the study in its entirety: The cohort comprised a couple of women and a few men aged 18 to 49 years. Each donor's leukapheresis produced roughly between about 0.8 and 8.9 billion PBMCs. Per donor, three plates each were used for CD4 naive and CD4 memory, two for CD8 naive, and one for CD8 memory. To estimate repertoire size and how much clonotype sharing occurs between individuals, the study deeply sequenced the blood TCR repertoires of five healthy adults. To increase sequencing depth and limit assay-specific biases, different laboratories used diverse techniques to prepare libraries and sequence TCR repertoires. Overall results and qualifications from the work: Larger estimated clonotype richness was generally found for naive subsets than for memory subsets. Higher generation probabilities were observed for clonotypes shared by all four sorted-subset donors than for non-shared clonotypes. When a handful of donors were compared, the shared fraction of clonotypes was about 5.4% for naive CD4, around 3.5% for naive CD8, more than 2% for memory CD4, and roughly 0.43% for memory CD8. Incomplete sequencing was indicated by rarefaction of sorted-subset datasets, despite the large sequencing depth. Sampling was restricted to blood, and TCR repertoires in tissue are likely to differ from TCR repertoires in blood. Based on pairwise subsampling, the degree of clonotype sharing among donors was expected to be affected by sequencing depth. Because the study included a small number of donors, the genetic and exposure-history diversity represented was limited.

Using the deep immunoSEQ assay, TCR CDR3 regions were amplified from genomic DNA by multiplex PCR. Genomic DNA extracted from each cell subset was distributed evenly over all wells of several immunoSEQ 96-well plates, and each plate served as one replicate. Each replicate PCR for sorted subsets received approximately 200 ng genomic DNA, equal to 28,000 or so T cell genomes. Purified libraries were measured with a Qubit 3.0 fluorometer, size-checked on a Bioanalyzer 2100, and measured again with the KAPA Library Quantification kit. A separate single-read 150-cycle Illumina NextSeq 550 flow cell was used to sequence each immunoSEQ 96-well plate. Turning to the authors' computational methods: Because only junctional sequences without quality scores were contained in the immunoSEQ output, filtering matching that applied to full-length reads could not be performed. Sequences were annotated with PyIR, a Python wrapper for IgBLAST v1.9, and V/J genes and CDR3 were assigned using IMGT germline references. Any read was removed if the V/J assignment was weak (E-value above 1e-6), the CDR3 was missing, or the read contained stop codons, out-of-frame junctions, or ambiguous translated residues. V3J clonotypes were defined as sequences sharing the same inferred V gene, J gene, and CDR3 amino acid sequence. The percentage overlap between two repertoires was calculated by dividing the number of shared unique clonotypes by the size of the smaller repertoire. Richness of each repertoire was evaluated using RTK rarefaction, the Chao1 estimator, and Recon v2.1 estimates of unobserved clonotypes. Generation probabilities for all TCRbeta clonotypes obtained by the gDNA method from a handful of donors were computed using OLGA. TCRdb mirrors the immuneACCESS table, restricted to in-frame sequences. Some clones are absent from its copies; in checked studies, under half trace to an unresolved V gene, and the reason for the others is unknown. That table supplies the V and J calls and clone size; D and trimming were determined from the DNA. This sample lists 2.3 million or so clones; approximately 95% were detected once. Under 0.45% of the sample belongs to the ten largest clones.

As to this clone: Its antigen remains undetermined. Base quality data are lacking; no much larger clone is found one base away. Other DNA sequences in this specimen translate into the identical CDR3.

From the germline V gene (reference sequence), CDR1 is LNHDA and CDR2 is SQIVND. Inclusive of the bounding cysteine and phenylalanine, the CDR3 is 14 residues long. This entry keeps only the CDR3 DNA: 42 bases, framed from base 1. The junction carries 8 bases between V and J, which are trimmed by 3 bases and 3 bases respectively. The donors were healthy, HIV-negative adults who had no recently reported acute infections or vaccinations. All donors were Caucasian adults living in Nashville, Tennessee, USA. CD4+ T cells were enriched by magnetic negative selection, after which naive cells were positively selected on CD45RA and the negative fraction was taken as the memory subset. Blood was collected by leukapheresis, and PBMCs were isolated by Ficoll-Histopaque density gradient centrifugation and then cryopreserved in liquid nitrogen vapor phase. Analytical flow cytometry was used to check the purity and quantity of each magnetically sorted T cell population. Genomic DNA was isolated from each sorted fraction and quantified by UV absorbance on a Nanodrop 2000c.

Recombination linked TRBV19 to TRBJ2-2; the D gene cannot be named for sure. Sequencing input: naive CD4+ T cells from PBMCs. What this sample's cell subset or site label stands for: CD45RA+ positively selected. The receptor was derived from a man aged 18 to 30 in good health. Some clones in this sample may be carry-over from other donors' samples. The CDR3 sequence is CASSMGRDTGELFF. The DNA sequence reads TGTGCCAGTAGTATGGGAAGAGACACCGGGGAGCTGTTTTTT.